This record looks at one T cell receptor (beta chain) sequence and its context. The sample belongs to a study of control samples from healthy donors and cancer patients. Only in-frame clones appear in the TCRdb table, and some are missing; sequencing was by immunoSEQ multiplex PCR. The sample has more than 75,000 clones; approximately 84% are singletons. The specimen sequenced was PBMCs. The receptor was derived from a man in his 70s with lung cancer.

CDR3 residues: CATGLLWHTEAFF. Written as DNA, the CDR3 is TGTGCCACCGGACTTCTATGGCACACTGAAGCTTTCTTT. The chain recombines TRBV6-5 with TRBJ1-1; D remains ambiguous. Germline CDR1 is MNHEY and CDR2 is SVGAGI. Trimming left V 10 bases short and J 3 bases short, with 15 bases between. The CDR3 spans 13 residues.